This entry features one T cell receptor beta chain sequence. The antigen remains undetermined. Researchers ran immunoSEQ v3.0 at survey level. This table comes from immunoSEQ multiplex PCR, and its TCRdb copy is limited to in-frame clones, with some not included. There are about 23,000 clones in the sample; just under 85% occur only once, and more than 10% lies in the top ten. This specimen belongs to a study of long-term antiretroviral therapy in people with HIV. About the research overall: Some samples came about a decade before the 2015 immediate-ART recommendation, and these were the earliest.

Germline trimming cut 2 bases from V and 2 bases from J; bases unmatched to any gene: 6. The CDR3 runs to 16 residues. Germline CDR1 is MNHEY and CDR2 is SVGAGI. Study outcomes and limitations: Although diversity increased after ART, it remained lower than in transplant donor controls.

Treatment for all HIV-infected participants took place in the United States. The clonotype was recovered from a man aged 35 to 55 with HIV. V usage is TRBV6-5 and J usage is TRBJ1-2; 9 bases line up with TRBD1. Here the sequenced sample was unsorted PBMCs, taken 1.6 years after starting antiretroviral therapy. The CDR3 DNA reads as TGTGCCAGCAGTTACGGTTACAGGGGGCCGAACTATGGCTACACCTTC. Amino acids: CASSYGYRGPNYGYTF.